Shown below are 8 T cell receptor beta chains from a single sample sequenced in a study of identical twins. TCRdb re-derived calls from the 5' RACE reads in MiXCR, one entry per CDR3 protein. The data show around 960,000 distinct CDR3 sequences, with more than 9% seen just once and around 1.5% held by the top ten. This sample was also put to use in a study of yellow fever vaccine responses in identical twins.

Sequencing was performed on PBMCs. These receptors all stem from a young woman in good health.

The table lists this clonotype with many counts. A junction boundary mismatches the germline segment, possibly from a read error. V and J are TRBV19 and TRBJ1-1, with a tentative D call TRBD1 (5 bases). Looked up from germline, CDR1 is LNHDA and CDR2 is SQIVND (reference sequence). CDR3 length equals 11 residues. DNA for the CDR3: TGCGCCAGTTCCGGGGGGGCTGAAGCTTTCTTT. It encodes CASSGGAEAFF.

This clonotype was recorded a few times. The chain is built from TRBV7-2 and TRBJ1-5; D unclear. This CDR3 region has 14 residues. Trimming cost V 0 bases and J 7 bases, with 10 bases left between them. Germline V gives CDR1 SGHTA, CDR2 FQGNSA. The CDR3 here is CASSLAFGNQPQHF. The DNA for the CDR3 is TGTGCCAGCAGCTTAGCGTTTGGGAACCAGCCCCAGCATTTT.

The chain uses TRBV15 and TRBJ2-1; no definite D call. The germline V gene encodes CDR1 LNHNV and CDR2 YYDKDF (reference sequence). V shed 0 bases and J shed 5 bases, with 8 bases lying between them. The CDR3 runs 14 residues. The CDR3 region has the DNA TGTGCCACCAGCAGAGACCGACCCGACAATGAGCAGTTCTTC. As protein: CATSRDRPDNEQFF.

The CDR3 DNA sequence: TGTGCCAGCAGTGAACTCGACAGTAGCATTCAGTACTTC. This gives the protein CASSELDSSIQYF. This chain joins TRBV2 and TRBJ2-4; D possibly corresponds to TRBD1 (5 bases). The ends were cut back, 2 bases at V and 9 bases at J, with 11 bases in the middle. The CDR3 covers 13 residues. Germline CDR1 SNHLY, CDR2 FYNNEI.

This clonotype was found a few times. This rearrangement joins TRBV6-5 to TRBJ2-2; 9 nucleotides agree with TRBD1. The CDR3 is 17 amino acids. Germline trimming cut 2 bases from V and 4 bases from J; bases unmatched to any gene: 8. From germline, CDR1 is MNHEY and CDR2 SVGAGI. Written as DNA, the CDR3 is TGTGCCAGCAGTTACCGCTCGGGGACAGGGTTCACCGGGGAGCTGTTTTTT. The encoded protein is CASSYRSGTGFTGELFF.

The table lists this clonotype with a few counts. V gene TRBV3-1 combines with J gene TRBJ1-2, with D uncertain. Germline-derived CDR1 and CDR2 are LGHDT and YNNKEL (reference sequence). Trimming cost V 1 base and J 8 bases, with 11 bases left between them. This CDR3 comprises 13 residues. In DNA, the CDR3 is TGTGCCAGCAGCCAAGCGGCAGGATCCGGCTACACCTTC. Protein sequence: CASSQAAGSGYTF.

The V gene is TRBV3-1, the J gene TRBJ2-1; TRBD2 aligns across 9 bases. Germline V gene data show CDR1 as LGHDT and CDR2 as YNNKEL (reference sequence). The V gene end was trimmed by 4 bases and the J gene end by 4 bases; junction bases not matched to a gene: 8. This CDR3 comprises 16 residues. The CDR3 coding sequence is TGTGCCAGCAGCCTACCCGCGGGGGGGCCGTACAATGAGCAGTTCTTC. Encoded protein: CASSLPAGGPYNEQFF.

This clonotype showed up many times. The chain carries TRBV12-3 or TRBV12-4 and TRBJ2-3; D uncertain. The CDR3 contains 15 residues. The V gene lost 2 bases and the J gene lost 4 bases, with 13 bases spanning the gap. The CDR3 sequence: CASSLNSRVPDTQYF. CDR3 bases: TGTGCCAGCAGTTTAAATTCTAGGGTCCCAGATACGCAGTATTTT.